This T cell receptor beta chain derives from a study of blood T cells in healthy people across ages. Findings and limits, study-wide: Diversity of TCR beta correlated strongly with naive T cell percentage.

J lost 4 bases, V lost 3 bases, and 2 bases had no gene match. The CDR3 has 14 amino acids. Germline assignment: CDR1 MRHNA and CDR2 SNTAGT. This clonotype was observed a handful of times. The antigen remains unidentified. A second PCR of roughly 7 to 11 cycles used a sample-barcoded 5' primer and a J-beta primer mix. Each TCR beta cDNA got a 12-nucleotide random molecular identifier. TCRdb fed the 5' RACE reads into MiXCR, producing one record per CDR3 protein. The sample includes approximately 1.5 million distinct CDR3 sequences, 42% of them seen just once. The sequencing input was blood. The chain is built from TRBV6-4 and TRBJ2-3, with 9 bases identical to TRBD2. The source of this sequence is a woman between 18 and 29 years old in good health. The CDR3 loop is CASSERGGPDTQYF. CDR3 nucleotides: TGTGCCAGCAGTGAGCGGGGGGGCCCAGATACGCAGTATTTT.